Below are 5 T cell receptor beta chains sequenced from a single sample in a study of blood T cell repertoires in COVID-19. TCRdb's table, derived via immunoSEQ multiplex PCR, lists solely in-frame clones and lacks some. This table holds over 250,000 clones, around 89% found once. The sample taken for sequencing was peripheral blood. The source is a woman aged 50 to 65 with COVID-19, enrolled during active disease.

The chain joins TRBV11-3 to TRBJ2-1, with 12 nucleotides matching TRBD2. The CDR3 sequence is 17 residues long. Trimming at V came to 5 bases and at J to 10 bases, leaving 15 bases not matched to a gene. Germline values: CDR1 SGHNT, CDR2 YENEEA. DNA for the CDR3: TGTGCCAGCAGCCCACGGGGGGCTAGCGGGAGGGCTCAGGAGCAGTTCTTC. Encoded protein: CASSPRGASGRAQEQFF.

The J gene is TRBJ1-1, the V gene TRBV11-2; TRBD1 might be the D (6 bases). Trimming pared 5 bases from V and 1 base from J, leaving 14 bases between. Germline V gives CDR1 SGHAT, CDR2 FQNNGV. The CDR3 contains 15 residues. CDR3 sequence reads: CASSPGTFSNTEAFF. The CDR3 bases are TGTGCCAGCAGCCCCGGGACATTTTCGAACACTGAAGCTTTCTTT.

DNA for the CDR3: TGTGCCAGCAGCTCAATACGGGACAACTCCTACGAGCAGTACTTC. Its translation is CASSSIRDNSYEQYF. This chain joins TRBV7-2 and TRBJ2-7, with TRBD1 as a possible D gene (6 bases). The CDR3 length is 15 residues. Germline V gene data show CDR1 as SGHTA and CDR2 as FQGNSA. V lost 4 bases, J lost 0 bases, and 13 bases lay in between.

The chain employs TRBV5-4 and TRBJ2-3; the match to TRBD2 covers 11 bases. The CDR3 extends over 15 amino acids. Trimming at V came to 4 bases and at J to 4 bases, leaving 5 bases not matched to a gene. Looked up from germline, CDR1 is SGHNT and CDR2 is YYREEE (reference sequence). CDR3 sequence reads: CASSPSGRTSDTQYF. As DNA, the CDR3 is TGTGCCAGCAGCCCTAGCGGGAGGACTTCAGATACGCAGTATTTT.

V is TRBV28 and J is TRBJ1-2, with D possibly TRBD1 on 6 matching bases. This CDR3 comprises 15 residues. Trimming took off 2 bases at V and 3 bases at J, with 13 bases between the two ends. Germline loops: CDR1 MDHEN, CDR2 SYDVKM. CDR3 sequence (DNA): TGTGCCAGCAGTTTAGGGGGCGCGTTTGACTATGGCTACACCTTC. Translating gives CASSLGGAFDYGYTF.